Detailed here is one TCR beta chain. The antigen is unknown. These data come from a study of cytomegalovirus exposure and HLA in healthy donors. General study points: In vitro, three CMV-associated chains proved specific for CMV antigens.

Some clones are missing from TCRdb's copy, which holds only in-frame ones; the method was immunoSEQ multiplex PCR. Among fewer than 200,000 clones listed, 91% were seen once. V was pared by 0 bases and J by 3 bases, with 17 bases between. This CDR3 region has 17 residues. Germline CDR1 reads SGHRS; CDR2 reads YFSETQ. Sequencing used PBMCs. This clonotype originated in a young woman in good health and CMV-seropositive. The chain couples TRBV5-1 to TRBJ2-3, with D possibly TRBD2 on 6 matching bases. This CDR3 is CASSLGWRGLNTDTQYF. Here the CDR3 DNA reads TGCGCCAGCAGCTTGGGTTGGCGGGGATTGAATACAGATACGCAGTATTTT.